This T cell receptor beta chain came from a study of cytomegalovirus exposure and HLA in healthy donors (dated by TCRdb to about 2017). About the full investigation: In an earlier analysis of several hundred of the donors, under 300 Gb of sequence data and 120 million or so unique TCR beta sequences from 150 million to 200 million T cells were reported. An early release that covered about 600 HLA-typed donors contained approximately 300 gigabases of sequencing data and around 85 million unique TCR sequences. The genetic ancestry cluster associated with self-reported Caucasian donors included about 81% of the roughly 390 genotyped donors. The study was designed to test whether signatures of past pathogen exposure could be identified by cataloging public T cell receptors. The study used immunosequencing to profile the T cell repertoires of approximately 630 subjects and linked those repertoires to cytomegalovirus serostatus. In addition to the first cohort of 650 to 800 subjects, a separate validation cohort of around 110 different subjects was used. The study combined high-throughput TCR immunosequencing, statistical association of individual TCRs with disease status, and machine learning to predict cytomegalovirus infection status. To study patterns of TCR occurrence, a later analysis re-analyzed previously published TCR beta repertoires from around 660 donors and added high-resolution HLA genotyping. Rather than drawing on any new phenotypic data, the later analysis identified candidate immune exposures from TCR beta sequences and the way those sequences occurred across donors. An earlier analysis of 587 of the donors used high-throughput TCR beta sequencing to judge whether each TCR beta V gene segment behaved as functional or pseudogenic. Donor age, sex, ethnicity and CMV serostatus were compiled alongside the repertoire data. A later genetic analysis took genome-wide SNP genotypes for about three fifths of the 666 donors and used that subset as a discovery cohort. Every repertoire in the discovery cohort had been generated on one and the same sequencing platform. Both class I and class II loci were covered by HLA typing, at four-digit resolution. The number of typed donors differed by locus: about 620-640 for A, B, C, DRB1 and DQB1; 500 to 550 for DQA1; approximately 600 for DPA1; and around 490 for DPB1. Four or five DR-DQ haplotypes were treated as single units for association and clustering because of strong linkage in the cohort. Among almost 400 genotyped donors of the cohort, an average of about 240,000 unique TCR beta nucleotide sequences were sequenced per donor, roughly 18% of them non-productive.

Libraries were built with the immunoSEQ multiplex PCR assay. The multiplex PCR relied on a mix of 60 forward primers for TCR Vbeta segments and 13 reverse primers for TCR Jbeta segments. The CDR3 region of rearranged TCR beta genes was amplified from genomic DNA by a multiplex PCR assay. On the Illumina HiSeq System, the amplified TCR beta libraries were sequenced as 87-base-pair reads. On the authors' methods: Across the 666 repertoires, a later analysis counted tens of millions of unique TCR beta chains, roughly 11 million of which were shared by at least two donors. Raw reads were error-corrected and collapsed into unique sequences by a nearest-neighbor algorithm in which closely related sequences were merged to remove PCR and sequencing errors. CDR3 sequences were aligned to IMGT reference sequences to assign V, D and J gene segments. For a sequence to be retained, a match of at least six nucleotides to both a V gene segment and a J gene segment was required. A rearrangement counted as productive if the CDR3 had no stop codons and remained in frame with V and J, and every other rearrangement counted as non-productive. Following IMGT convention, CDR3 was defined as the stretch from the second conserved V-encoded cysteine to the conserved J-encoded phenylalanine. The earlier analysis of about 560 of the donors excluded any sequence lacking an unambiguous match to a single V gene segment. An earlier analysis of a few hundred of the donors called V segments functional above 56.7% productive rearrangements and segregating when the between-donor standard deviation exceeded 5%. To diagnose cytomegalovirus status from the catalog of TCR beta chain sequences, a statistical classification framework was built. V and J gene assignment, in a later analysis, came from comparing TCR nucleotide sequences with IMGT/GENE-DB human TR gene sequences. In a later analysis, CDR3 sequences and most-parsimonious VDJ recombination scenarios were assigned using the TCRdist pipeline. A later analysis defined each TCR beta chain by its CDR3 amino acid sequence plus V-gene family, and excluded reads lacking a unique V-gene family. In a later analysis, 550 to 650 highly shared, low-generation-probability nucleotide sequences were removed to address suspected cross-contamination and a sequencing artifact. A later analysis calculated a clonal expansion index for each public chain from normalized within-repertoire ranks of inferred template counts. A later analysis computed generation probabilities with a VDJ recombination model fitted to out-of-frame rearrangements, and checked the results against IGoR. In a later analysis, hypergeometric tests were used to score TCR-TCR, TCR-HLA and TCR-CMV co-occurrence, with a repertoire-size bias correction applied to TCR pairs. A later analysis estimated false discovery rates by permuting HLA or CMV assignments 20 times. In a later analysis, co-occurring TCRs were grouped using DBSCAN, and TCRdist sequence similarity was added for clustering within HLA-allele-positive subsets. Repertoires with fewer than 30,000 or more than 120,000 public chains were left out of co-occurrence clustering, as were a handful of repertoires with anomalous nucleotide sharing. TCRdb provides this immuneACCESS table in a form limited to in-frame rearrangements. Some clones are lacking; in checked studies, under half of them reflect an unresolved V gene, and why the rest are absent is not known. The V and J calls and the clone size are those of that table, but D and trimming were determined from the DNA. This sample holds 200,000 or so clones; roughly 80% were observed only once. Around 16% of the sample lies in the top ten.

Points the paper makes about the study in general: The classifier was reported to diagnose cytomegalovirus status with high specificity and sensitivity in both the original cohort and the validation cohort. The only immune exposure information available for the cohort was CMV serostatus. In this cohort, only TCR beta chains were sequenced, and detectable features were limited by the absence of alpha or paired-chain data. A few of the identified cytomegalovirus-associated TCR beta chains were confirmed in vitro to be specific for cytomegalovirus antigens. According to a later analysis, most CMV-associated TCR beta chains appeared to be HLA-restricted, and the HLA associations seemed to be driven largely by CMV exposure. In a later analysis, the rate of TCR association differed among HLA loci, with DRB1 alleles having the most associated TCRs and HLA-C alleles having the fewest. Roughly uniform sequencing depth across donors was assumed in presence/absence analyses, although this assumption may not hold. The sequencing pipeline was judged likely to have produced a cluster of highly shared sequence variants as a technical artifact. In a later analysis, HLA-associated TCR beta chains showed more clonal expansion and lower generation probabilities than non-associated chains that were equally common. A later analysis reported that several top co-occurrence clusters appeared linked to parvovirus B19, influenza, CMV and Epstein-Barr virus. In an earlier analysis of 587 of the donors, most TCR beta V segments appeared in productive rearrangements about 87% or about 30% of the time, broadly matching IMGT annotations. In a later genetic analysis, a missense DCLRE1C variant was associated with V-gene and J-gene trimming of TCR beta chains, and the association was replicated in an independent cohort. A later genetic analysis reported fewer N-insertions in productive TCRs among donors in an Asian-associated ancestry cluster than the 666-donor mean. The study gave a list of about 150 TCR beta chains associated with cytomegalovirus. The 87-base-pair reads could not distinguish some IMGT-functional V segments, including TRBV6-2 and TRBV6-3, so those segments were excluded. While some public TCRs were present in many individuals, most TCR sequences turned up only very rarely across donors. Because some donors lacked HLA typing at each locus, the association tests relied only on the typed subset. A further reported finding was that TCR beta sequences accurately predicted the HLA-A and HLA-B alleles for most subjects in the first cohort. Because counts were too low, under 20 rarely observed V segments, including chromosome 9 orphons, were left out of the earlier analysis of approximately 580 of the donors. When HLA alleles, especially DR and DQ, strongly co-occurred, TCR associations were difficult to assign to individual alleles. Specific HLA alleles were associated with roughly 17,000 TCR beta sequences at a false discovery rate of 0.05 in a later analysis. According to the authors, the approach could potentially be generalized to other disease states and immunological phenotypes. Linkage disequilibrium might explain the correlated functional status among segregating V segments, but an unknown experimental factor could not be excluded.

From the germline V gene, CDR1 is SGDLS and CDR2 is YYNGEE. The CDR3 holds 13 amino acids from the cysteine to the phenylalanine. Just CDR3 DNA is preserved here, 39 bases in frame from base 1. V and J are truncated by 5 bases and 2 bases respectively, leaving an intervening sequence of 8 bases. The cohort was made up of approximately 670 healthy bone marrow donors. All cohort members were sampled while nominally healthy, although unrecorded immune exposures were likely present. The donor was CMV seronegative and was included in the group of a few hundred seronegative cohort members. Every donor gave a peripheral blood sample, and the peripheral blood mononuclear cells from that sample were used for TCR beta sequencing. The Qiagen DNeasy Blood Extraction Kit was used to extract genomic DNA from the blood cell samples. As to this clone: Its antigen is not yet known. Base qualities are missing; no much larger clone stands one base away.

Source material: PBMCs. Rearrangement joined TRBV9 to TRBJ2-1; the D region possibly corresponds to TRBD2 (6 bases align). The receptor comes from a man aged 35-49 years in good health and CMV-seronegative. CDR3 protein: CASSRGTYNEQFF. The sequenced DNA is TGTGCCAGCAGTCGCGGGACCTACAATGAGCAGTTCTTC.